Following are 32 T cell receptor beta chains from one sample sequenced in a study of human T cells and chemical hapten exposure. The time point denotes: healthy volunteer bleed at 2 weeks. Total RNA extraction was carried out from unfractionated whole blood. TCRdb called the RACE reads again in MiXCR, with one record for every CDR3 protein. The sample yields more than 70,000 distinct CDR3 sequences, 8.5% to 9% seen once. Specimen: whole blood. These receptors were taken from a female donor in good health. Some clones in this sample may be carry-over from other donors' samples.

This chain joins TRBV28 and TRBJ2-7; the D is unclear. V lost 1 base and J lost 5, with 12 bases in between. CDR3 size: 14 residues. In germline, CDR1 is MDHEN, CDR2 SYDVKM. The chain's CDR3 is CASSLSGGLNEQYF. For the CDR3, the DNA is TGTGCCAGCAGTTTATCCGGCGGCCTCAACGAGCAGTACTTC.

The V call is TRBV6-2 or TRBV6-3, the J call TRBJ2-5, with 9 bases fitting TRBD1. Trimming cost V 6 bases and J 4 bases; bases outside gene matches: 3. The germline gives CDR1 MNHEY, CDR2 SVGEGT. CDR3 length: 13 amino acids. The CDR3 region is CASSRQGGETQYF. CDR3 nucleotides: TGTGCCAGCAGCCGACAGGGGGGAGAGACCCAGTACTTC.

V gene TRBV20-1 combines with J gene TRBJ2-5; perhaps TRBD1 as D (6 bases). Trimming shortened V by 2 bases and J by 4 bases, and 11 bases separated the two germline ends. Germline V gene sequence: CDR1 DFQATT, CDR2 SNEGSKA (reference sequence). The CDR3 is 13 residues long. The CDR3 region has the DNA TGCAGTGCTAGAATAAACAGGGTAGAGACCCAGTACTTC. As protein: CSARINRVETQYF.

This clonotype has a handful of counts. The chain uses TRBV7-2 and TRBJ1-1; D remains unclear. Trimming shortened V by 1 base and J by 1 base, and 4 bases separated the two germline ends. This CDR3 contains 13 residues. From germline, CDR1 is SGHTA and CDR2 FQGNSA. CDR3 sequence reads: CASSLEENTEAFF. DNA of the CDR3: TGTGCCAGCAGCTTAGAAGAGAACACTGAAGCTTTCTTT.

V and J are TRBV12-3 or TRBV12-4 and TRBJ1-1, with a tentative D call TRBD1 (5 bases). The CDR3 spans 15 residues. V was clipped by 6 bases and J by 4 bases, with 18 bases between them. CDR3: CASSLGGRKITEAFF. The CDR3, as DNA: TGTGCCAGCAGCCTGGGGGGACGGAAGATCACTGAAGCTTTCTTT.

In this sample, this clonotype turned up many times. This rearrangement joins TRBV7-9 to TRBJ2-3; TRBD2 matches at 7 bases. The CDR3 totals 14 residues. The junction had 5 bases not matched to a gene; V was cut back by 5 bases and J by 3 bases. Germline values: CDR1 SEHNR, CDR2 FQNEAQ (reference sequence). The chain's CDR3 is CASSPRGRTDTQYF. CDR3 in DNA: TGTGCCAGCAGCCCCCGCGGGAGAACAGATACGCAGTATTTT. The entire variable domain, with the rest obtained from reference TRBV7-9 and TRBJ2-3, is as follows: DTGVSQNPRHKITKRGQNVTFRCDPISEHNRLYWYRQTLGQGPEFLTYFQNEAQLEKSRLLSDRFSAERPKGSFSTLEIQRTEQGDSAMYLCASSPRGRTDTQYFGPGTRLTVL.

The chain carries TRBV12-3 or TRBV12-4 and TRBJ2-3; D may be TRBD1 (5 bases). The V end lost 3 bases, the J end lost 5 bases, and 12 bases lay between the germline ends. CDR3 length: 14 amino acids. The CDR3 nucleotides read TGTGCCAGCAGTTTCCCCCAGGGAATAGATACGCAGTATTTT. Encoded protein: CASSFPQGIDTQYF.

This chain joins TRBV6-1 and TRBJ2-2; 8 positions match TRBD1. This CDR3 is built from 16 residues. CDR1 MNHNS and CDR2 SASEGT come from the germline V gene. Trimming took 1 base from V and 0 from J; bases not matched to a gene: 1. The CDR3 nucleotides read TGTGCCAGCAGTGAAGGACAGGGGCCGAACACCGGGGAGCTGTTTTTT. This codes for CASSEGQGPNTGELFF.

This clonotype has a handful of counts. The genes are TRBV28 and TRBJ2-2; 8 bases are shared with TRBD2. With V trimmed by 5 bases and J by 4 bases, 6 bases remained unmatched. This CDR3 has 15 amino acids. Germline V CDR1 and CDR2: MDHEN, SYDVKM. DNA of the CDR3: TGTGCCAGCAGTCCAGCGGGAGACGCCACCGGGGAGCTGTTTTTT. It yields the protein CASSPAGDATGELFF.

The V and J genes are TRBV5-1 and TRBJ2-3; D possibly corresponds to TRBD2 (6 bases). Germline assignment: CDR1 SGHRS and CDR2 YFSETQ. V lost 2 bases, J lost 2 bases, and 24 bases lay in between. This CDR3 is 19 amino acids long. The CDR3 DNA follows: TGCGCCAGCAGCTTTGGGTCGGGACTTAACCGACTTAACACAGATACGCAGTATTTT. Protein product: CASSFGSGLNRLNTDTQYF.

This clonotype has just a few counts. This chain links TRBV7-6 with TRBJ2-3, with D uncertain. This CDR3 is 15 amino acids long. Deletions cut 2 bases from V and 2 bases from J, with 11 bases between. Germline V gives CDR1 SGHVS, CDR2 FNYEAQ. DNA of the CDR3: TGTGCCAGCAGCTTAACGACCTCGCACACAGATACGCAGTATTTT. Its protein product is CASSLTTSHTDTQYF.

This clonotype was observed a few times. This chain links TRBV7-2 with TRBJ1-5; a weak D match, TRBD1 (5 bases). The V gene's germline CDR1 is SGHTA and CDR2 FQGNSA. The CDR3 covers 13 residues. V gave up 5 bases and J gave up 8 bases, with 13 bases separating them. Here the CDR3 reads CASSPTREKPQHF. The CDR3 DNA is TGTGCCAGCAGCCCTACCAGGGAGAAGCCCCAGCATTTT.

This clonotype was counted at least ten times. This rearrangement joins TRBV28 to TRBJ2-3; maybe TRBD2 (6 bases). V gave up 1 base and J gave up 1 base, with 9 bases separating them. The V gene's germline CDR1 is MDHEN and CDR2 SYDVKM. CDR3 length: 15 amino acids. CDR3 sequence (DNA): TGTGCCAGCAGTTTATCACTAGCCCGCACAGATACGCAGTATTTT. It codes for CASSLSLARTDTQYF. The whole variable domain, filled in from reference TRBV28 and TRBJ2-3, reads DVKVTQSSRYLVKRTGEKVFLECVQDMDHENMFWYRQDPGLGLRLIYFSYDVKMKEKGDIPEGYSVSREKKERFSLILESASTNQTSMYLCASSLSLARTDTQYFGPGTRLTVL.

This clonotype was counted ten times or more. The chain carries TRBV14 and TRBJ2-7, with TRBD1 matching over 9 bases. The V gene's germline CDR1 is SGHDN and CDR2 FVKESK. The CDR3 runs to 14 residues. The V segment lost 5 bases and the J segment 2 bases; nucleotides outside the gene matches: 4. CDR3 amino acids: CASSGQGPAYEQYF. Written as DNA, the CDR3 is TGTGCCAGCAGCGGACAGGGGCCCGCCTACGAGCAGTACTTC.

This clonotype was seen only a few times. J is TRBJ2-7 and V is TRBV20-1, with 7 bases lining up with TRBD1. V lost 2 bases, J lost 5 bases, and 6 bases stayed unmatched. Germline V CDR1 and CDR2: DFQATT, SNEGSKA (reference sequence). The CDR3 has 13 amino acids. The CDR3 DNA follows: TGCAGTGCTAGACCCTCACAGGGGAACGAGCAGTACTTC. Translation gives CSARPSQGNEQYF.

As to this clonotype: It may be a read error: a sequence one base away is much more abundant. This chain connects TRBV7-6 to TRBJ1-6; D gene unclear. The CDR3 has 18 amino acids. Germline loops: CDR1 SGHVS, CDR2 FNYEAQ. The chain's CDR3 is CGSINSMGPFGEDSPLHF. The CDR3 coding sequence is TGTGGCAGCATAAATTCTATGGGCCCTTTCGGGGAGGACTCACCCCTCCACTTT. Complete variable domain (other parts from reference TRBV7-6 and TRBJ1-6): GAGVSQSPRYKVTKRGQDVALRCDPISGHVSLYWYRQALGQGPEFLTYFNYEAQQDKSGLPNDRFSAERPEGSISTLTIQRTEQRDSAMYRCGSINSMGPFGEDSPLHFGNGTRLTVT.

The rearrangement uses TRBV28 and TRBJ1-1, with D unclear. Germline CDR1 is MDHEN and CDR2 is SYDVKM. The CDR3 spans 15 residues. V was trimmed by 2 bases and J by 2 bases, leaving 12 bases between them. CDR3 nucleotide sequence: TGTGCCAGCAGTTTAAGTGGAGGCGGAAACACTGAAGCTTTCTTT. It encodes CASSLSGGGNTEAFF. The full variable domain, rest sourced from reference TRBV28 and TRBJ1-1, is DVKVTQSSRYLVKRTGEKVFLECVQDMDHENMFWYRQDPGLGLRLIYFSYDVKMKEKGDIPEGYSVSREKKERFSLILESASTNQTSMYLCASSLSGGGNTEAFFGQGTRLTVV.

This clonotype showed up many times. This CDR3 is CSEEGMYNEQFF. Here the CDR3 DNA reads TGCAGTGAGGAGGGAATGTACAATGAGCAGTTCTTC. The rearrangement links TRBV20-1 to TRBJ2-1, with a tentative D call TRBD2 (6 bases). CDR1 is DFQATT, CDR2 SNEGSKA, per germline (reference sequence). Trimming pared 7 bases from V and 4 bases from J, leaving 11 bases between. The length of the CDR3 is 12 residues.

The chain carries TRBV6-1 and TRBJ2-3; TRBD2 matches 7 bases. The V gene end was trimmed by 5 bases and the J gene end by 4 bases; junction bases not matched to a gene: 3. The CDR3 loop spans 13 amino acids. Germline CDR1 and CDR2: MNHNS and SASEGT. The CDR3 sequence is CASSTSEADTQYF. The CDR3 DNA reads as TGTGCCAGCAGTACTAGCGAAGCAGATACGCAGTATTTT.

The chain uses TRBV29-1 and TRBJ2-1; D possibly matches TRBD1 or TRBD2 (5 bases each). Germline CDR1 SQVTM, CDR2 ANQGSEA. There are 14 residues in the CDR3. V lost 2 bases and J lost 3, with 11 bases in between. The CDR3 spells CSVERGVDYNEQFF. CDR3 DNA sequence: TGCAGCGTTGAAAGGGGAGTCGACTACAATGAGCAGTTCTTC.

The V call is TRBV12-3 or TRBV12-4, the J call TRBJ2-1, with 8 nucleotides matching TRBD2. This CDR3 comprises 12 residues. Unmatched junction bases numbered 0, after V lost 5 bases and J lost 6 bases. CDR3 loop: CASSRGGNEQFF. As DNA, the CDR3 is TGTGCCAGCAGTCGGGGGGGCAATGAGCAGTTCTTC.

The table lists this clonotype with a few counts. This chain uses TRBV27 with TRBJ2-1, with TRBD1 matching over 8 bases. The CDR3 runs 12 residues. The germline V gene has CDR1 MNHEY and CDR2 SMNVEV (reference sequence). V dropped 2 bases and J dropped 10; count of bases not matched to a gene: 1. This CDR3 is CASSLNRGEQFF. Here the CDR3 DNA reads TGTGCCAGCAGTTTAAACAGGGGGGAGCAGTTCTTC.

This clonotype has only a few counts. The rearrangement links TRBV9 to TRBJ2-7; D is unclear. From germline, CDR1 is SGDLS and CDR2 YYNGEE. V shed 0 bases and J shed 3 bases, with 10 bases lying between them. The CDR3 loop spans 14 amino acids. Here the CDR3 reads CASSVDRRNYEQYF. For the CDR3, the DNA is TGTGCCAGCAGCGTAGATAGGCGGAACTACGAGCAGTACTTC.

This clonotype was counted many times. The gene calls are TRBV19 and TRBJ2-1; no reliable D call. The V gene's germline CDR1 is LNHDA and CDR2 SQIVND (reference sequence). This CDR3 spans 12 amino acids. Deletions cut 5 bases from V and 8 bases from J, with 10 bases between. The CDR3 protein is CASSPRAHEQFF. CDR3 nucleotide sequence: TGTGCCAGTAGTCCCCGGGCTCATGAGCAGTTCTTC.

The chain uses TRBV7-2 and TRBJ1-6, with D possibly TRBD1 on 5 matching bases. Germline V lookup: CDR1 SGHTA, CDR2 FQGNSA. Trimming left V 5 bases short and J 10 bases short, with 18 bases between. CDR3 size: 15 residues. The CDR3 DNA follows: TGTGCCAGCAGCGGAATAAGGGGACCTCGGTCACCCCTCCACTTT. This sequence encodes CASSGIRGPRSPLHF.

CDR3 sequence reads: CASSSYRDRAYEQYF. DNA for the CDR3: TGTGCCAGCAGTTCGTACCGGGACAGGGCCTACGAGCAGTACTTC. The chain couples TRBV27 to TRBJ2-7, with 9 bases fitting TRBD1. Germline V CDR1 and CDR2: MNHEY, SMNVEV (reference sequence). This CDR3 comprises 15 residues. V lost 4 bases to trimming and J lost 2 bases; unmatched junction nucleotides: 6.

The rearrangement uses TRBV19 and TRBJ1-6; D might be TRBD1 (6 bases). CDR3 length: 13 residues. Trimming removed 7 bases from V and 7 bases from J, with 11 bases in between. Germline V gives CDR1 LNHDA, CDR2 SQIVND (reference sequence). As DNA, the CDR3 is TGTGCCAGTAAAAACAGGGAGAATTCACCCCTCCACTTT. Translated, it gives CASKNRENSPLHF.

This chain connects TRBV7-2 to TRBJ1-2, with D unclear. Germline CDR1 SGHTA, CDR2 FQGNSA. V lost 3 bases and J 4 bases, leaving 15 bases between the germline ends. The CDR3 runs 15 residues. CDR3 coding DNA: TGTGCCAGCAGCTTTGGAGGCGAGCTGGGCTATGGCTACACCTTC. Translating gives CASSFGGELGYGYTF.

This clonotype has ten or more counts. The J gene is TRBJ2-7, the V gene TRBV20-1, with 13 bases lining up with TRBD2. The CDR3 loop spans 14 amino acids. Germline V gives CDR1 DFQATT, CDR2 SNEGSKA (reference sequence). The V gene end was trimmed by 4 bases and the J gene end by 4 bases; junction bases not matched to a gene: 4. The CDR3 loop is CSATGTSGNYEQYF. The DNA for the CDR3 is TGCAGTGCTACTGGGACTAGCGGGAATTACGAGCAGTACTTC.

This clonotype was picked up a small number of times. The rearrangement joins TRBV14 to TRBJ1-2; no clear D gene. The CDR3 contains 15 residues. Germline CDR1 reads SGHDN; CDR2 reads FVKESK. The ends were cut back, 1 base at V and 2 bases at J, with 11 bases in the middle. The CDR3 is CASSQVGSGNYGYTF. The CDR3 DNA sequence: TGTGCCAGCAGCCAAGTGGGTTCGGGAAACTATGGCTACACCTTC. Using reference TRBV14 and TRBJ1-2 for the parts outside the CDR3, the full variable domain is EAGVTQFPSHSVIEKGQTVTLRCDPISGHDNLYWYRRVMGKEIKFLLHFVKESKQDESGMPNNRFLAERTGGTYSTLKVQPAELEDSGVYFCASSQVGSGNYGYTFGSGTRLTVV.

The chain has TRBV19 and TRBJ1-2; no definite D call. From germline, CDR1 is LNHDA and CDR2 SQIVND (reference sequence). The CDR3 length is 14 residues. V shed 4 bases and J shed 3 bases, with 12 bases lying between them. The CDR3 nucleotides are TGTGCCAGTAGTACCGGACGGGAAGACTATGGCTACACCTTC. Its protein is CASSTGREDYGYTF.

In this sample, this clonotype turned up a few times. V usage is TRBV4-3 and J usage is TRBJ2-3; perhaps TRBD2 as D (6 bases). The V end was cut by 1 base, the J end by 6 bases, with 11 bases between. The CDR3 runs 14 residues. The germline V gene encodes CDR1 LGHNA and CDR2 YSLEER. CDR3 sequence reads: CASSQVTGVDTQYF. The CDR3 coding sequence is TGCGCCAGCAGCCAAGTGACGGGAGTGGATACGCAGTATTTT.